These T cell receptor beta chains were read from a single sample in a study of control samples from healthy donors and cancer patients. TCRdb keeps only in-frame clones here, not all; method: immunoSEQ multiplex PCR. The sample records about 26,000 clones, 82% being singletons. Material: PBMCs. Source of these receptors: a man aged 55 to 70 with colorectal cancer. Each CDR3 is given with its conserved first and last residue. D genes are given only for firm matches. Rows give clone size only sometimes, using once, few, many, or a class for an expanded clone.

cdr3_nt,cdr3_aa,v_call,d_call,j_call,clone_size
TGTGCCAGCAGTTTGCGGGGATTTGGGACCCAGTACTTC,CASSLRGFGTQYF,TRBV12-3/TRBV12-4,.,TRBJ2-5,.
TGCGCCAGCAGTGTCGGTCAGGGTTGGCAGCCCCAGCATTTT,CASSVGQGWQPQHF,TRBV10-2,.,TRBJ1-5,.
TGTGCCAGCAGCCCCGCCGGGGCACGGAATGAAAAACTGTTTTTT,CASSPAGARNEKLFF,TRBV6-6,.,TRBJ1-4,.
TGTGCCAGCTCCGAACACAAGAACACTGAAGCTTTCTTT,CASSEHKNTEAFF,TRBV18,.,TRBJ1-1,.
TGCGCCAGCAGCCTTCGACTAGCGGGGAGTTACAATGAGCAGTTCTTC,CASSLRLAGSYNEQFF,TRBV5-1,TRBD2,TRBJ2-1,.
TGTGCCACCAGTGGTTCGGGGGCGGGGGAGACCCAGTACTTC,CATSGSGAGETQYF,TRBV24-1,.,TRBJ2-5,.
TGTGCCAGCAGCCAAGTAGGGACAGGGGGCGACGAGCAGTACTTC,CASSQVGTGGDEQYF,TRBV4-2,TRBD1,TRBJ2-7,.
TGTGCCTGCACTACAGGGGGAGGGGAGACCCAGTACTTC,CACTTGGGETQYF,TRBV30,.,TRBJ2-5,.
TGTGCCACCAGTGACCCGACGGTACAAGATGAGCAGTTCTTC,CATSDPTVQDEQFF,TRBV24-1,.,TRBJ2-1,.
TGCGCCAGCAGCTTCGGGACTAGCGGGCCCGTCCGCCACGAGCAGTACTTC,CASSFGTSGPVRHEQYF,TRBV5-1,TRBD2,TRBJ2-7,.
TGCAGCGGGGGGACAGGGACTCTTAATGGCTACACCTTC,CSGGTGTLNGYTF,TRBV29-1,TRBD1,TRBJ1-2,.
TGTGCCAGCAGTGCCGGGGGGTACACTGAAGCTTTCTTT,CASSAGGYTEAFF,TRBV2,.,TRBJ1-1,once
TGTGCCAGCAGCCGAGGACAGGGAGCTTTCTTT,CASSRGQGAFF,TRBV3-1/TRBV3-2,TRBD1,TRBJ1-1,.
TGCAGCGCCCAGCAGGGACAGGGGCAAGGCTACACCTTC,CSAQQGQGQGYTF,TRBV29-1,TRBD1,TRBJ1-2,.
TGTGCCAGCAGCGGGGCCGGTAAAGAGACCCAGTACTTC,CASSGAGKETQYF,TRBV7-6,.,TRBJ2-5,.
TGCGCCAGCAGCAACGGTCAGGGGGCTTTTGGCTACACCTTC,CASSNGQGAFGYTF,TRBV5-1,TRBD1,TRBJ1-2,.
TGTGCCAGCAGGGAACAGGGAAAAGAGACCCAGTACTTC,CASREQGKETQYF,TRBV12-3/TRBV12-4,.,TRBJ2-5,few
TGTGCCAGCAGTCTTCGGGGCATGGGGGACGAAAAACTGTTTTTT,CASSLRGMGDEKLFF,TRBV5-6,.,TRBJ1-4,.
TGTGCCACGACGGGTGGGCGAGGAAACACCATATATTTT,CATTGGRGNTIYF,TRBV24-1,.,TRBJ1-3,.
TGTGCCAGCACTCAGATACAGGGGGCGGCCGGGGAGCTGTTTTTT,CASTQIQGAAGELFF,TRBV6-5,TRBD1,TRBJ2-2,.
TGTGCCAGCAGTGAGTCCGGGACAGGGGGCCTCGGCACGCAGTATTTT,CASSESGTGGLGTQYF,TRBV6-1,TRBD1,TRBJ2-3,few
TGTGCCACCAGTGACCCGGGTCCTAACTATGGCTACACCTTC,CATSDPGPNYGYTF,TRBV24-1,.,TRBJ1-2,.
TGCGCCAGCAGCCAGCGGCATGGTAGCGGGGGGCGAGCGGATACGCAGTATTTT,CASSQRHGSGGRADTQYF,TRBV4-3,TRBD2,TRBJ2-3,.
TGTGCCAGCAGCTTAGAGGGGGATGGAGATACGCAGTATTTT,CASSLEGDGDTQYF,TRBV11-1,.,TRBJ2-3,.
TGTGCCTGGAGCGGAGGATCGCCGGGCAATCAGCCCCAGCATTTT,CAWSGGSPGNQPQHF,TRBV30,.,TRBJ1-5,.
TGTGCCAGTATCCAACAGGGGTCAGGGGACTATGGCTACACCTTC,CASIQQGSGDYGYTF,TRBV19,TRBD1,TRBJ1-2,.
TGCGCCAGCAGCTCCACAGGCACAGATACGCAGTATTTT,CASSSTGTDTQYF,TRBV5-1,.,TRBJ2-3,.
TGTGCCAGCAGACGGGACAGACTGAACACTGAAGCTTTCTTT,CASRRDRLNTEAFF,TRBV6-5,TRBD1,TRBJ1-1,few
TGTGCCAGCAGTCCAGGGGGGATTAACACTGAAGCTTTCTTT,CASSPGGINTEAFF,TRBV6-6,TRBD1,TRBJ1-1,.
TGTGCCTGGAGTAAGCGGACAGGGTGGAGGACTGAAGCTTTCTTT,CAWSKRTGWRTEAFF,TRBV30,TRBD1,TRBJ1-1,.
TGTGCCAGCAGCGTAGATTGGCTAGCAGGAGAGACCCAGTACTTC,CASSVDWLAGETQYF,TRBV9,.,TRBJ2-5,.
TGCGCCAGCAGCCGCCGGGACAGGGACCTGGAGCAGTACTTC,CASSRRDRDLEQYF,TRBV4-1,TRBD1,TRBJ2-7,once
TGTGCCTGGATGGAGAACATGAACACTGAAGCTTTCTTT,CAWMENMNTEAFF,TRBV30,.,TRBJ1-1,.
TGTGCCAGCAGCGAACAGGGGTTGGGGAACACTGAAGCTTTCTTT,CASSEQGLGNTEAFF,TRBV7-9,TRBD1,TRBJ1-1,.
TGTGCCAGCAGTGAAGGGACCAGGGGAAGGTCACCCCTCCACTTT,CASSEGTRGRSPLHF,TRBV6-1,.,TRBJ1-6,.
TGTGCCATCAGTGAGGAGACAGGGGACAGCAATCAGCCCCAGCATTTT,CAISEETGDSNQPQHF,TRBV10-3,TRBD1,TRBJ1-5,.
TGCGCCAGCAGCTTTCTTAGCGGGGGGCACACAGATACGCAGTATTTT,CASSFLSGGHTDTQYF,TRBV5-1,TRBD2,TRBJ2-3,.
TGCGCCAGCAGCTTGGAGCCTGACACCGGGGAGCTGTTTTTT,CASSLEPDTGELFF,TRBV5-1,.,TRBJ2-2,.
TGTGCCAGCAGCCGAACTAGCGGGCGGATCTACGAGCAGTACTTC,CASSRTSGRIYEQYF,TRBV7-9,TRBD2,TRBJ2-7,.
TGTGCCAGCAAAGGGGGCCTAAGCTCTGGAAACACCATATATTTT,CASKGGLSSGNTIYF,TRBV2,TRBD1,TRBJ1-3,.
TGTGCCAGCAGCTTAGGCCGGAACAATCAGCCCCAGCATTTT,CASSLGRNNQPQHF,TRBV7-9,.,TRBJ1-5,.
TGTGCCACCAGAAGGGACAGGGGTTCTGGAAACACCATATATTTT,CATRRDRGSGNTIYF,TRBV15,TRBD1,TRBJ1-3,.
TGTGCCAGCAGTGCCGACAGGGGGATCGAGGAAAAACTGTTTTTT,CASSADRGIEEKLFF,TRBV2,TRBD1,TRBJ1-4,.
TGTGCCAGCAGCCTTAGGGGAGGGATCAATGAAAAACTGTTTTTT,CASSLRGGINEKLFF,TRBV6-5,.,TRBJ1-4,.
TGTGCCAGCAGCTTGGAGGGGAGGAACACCGGGGAGCTGTTTTTT,CASSLEGRNTGELFF,TRBV5-6,.,TRBJ2-2,.
TGCGCCAGCAGCGCGACGGGGTTCTCTGGAAACACCATATATTTT,CASSATGFSGNTIYF,TRBV5-1,.,TRBJ1-3,.
TGTGCCAGCAGTGAAGGTCAGGGAACTCTCCGGCAGCAGTTCTTC,CASSEGQGTLRQQFF,TRBV6-1,.,TRBJ2-1,.
TGTGCCAGCTCACCACAGGTCAGGGGGCTGAGCTCCTACGAGCAGTACTTC,CASSPQVRGLSSYEQYF,TRBV18,TRBD1,TRBJ2-7,.
TGTGCCAGCAGCTTGACAGGAGACACCGGGGAGCTGTTTTTT,CASSLTGDTGELFF,TRBV11-2,.,TRBJ2-2,.
TGCGCCAGCAGCCCCTTCGACAGGGCGAACTATGGCTACACCTTC,CASSPFDRANYGYTF,TRBV5-1,TRBD1,TRBJ1-2,.
TGTGCCAGCAGCAATACGCGCGGGGGGAGCAAAAACATTCAGTACTTC,CASSNTRGGSKNIQYF,TRBV14,TRBD2,TRBJ2-4,.
TGTGCCAGCAGTCCTTTTCAAGGGGGCTACACCTTC,CASSPFQGGYTF,TRBV12-3/TRBV12-4,.,TRBJ1-2,.
TGCGCCAGCAGTGAGTCGACTGGGAACACTGAAGCTTTCTTT,CASSESTGNTEAFF,TRBV10-1,.,TRBJ1-1,once
TGTGCCAGTAGGGACAGGGCTGGCTACACCTTC,CASRDRAGYTF,TRBV19,TRBD1,TRBJ1-2,.
TGTGCCAGCAGTGTTCGGCCCGGGGGCGGAATGAGCTCCACCTTC,CASSVRPGGGMSSTF,TRBV2,.,TRBJ1-2,.
TGTGCTAGCAGCCTACGCCGGGACAGCAATGAGCAGTTCTTC,CASSLRRDSNEQFF,TRBV5-4,TRBD1,TRBJ2-1,.
TGTGCCAGCAGCCTACAGGGCGATGAGCAGTTCTTC,CASSLQGDEQFF,TRBV2,.,TRBJ2-1,.
TGTGCCAGCAGCTTAGAAAGCGGGGGGTCCTACAATGAGCAGTTCTTC,CASSLESGGSYNEQFF,TRBV7-6,TRBD2,TRBJ2-1,.
TGTGCCAGCAGTTACTCACGGGGCCCACCCAACTATGGCTACACCTTC,CASSYSRGPPNYGYTF,TRBV6-5,.,TRBJ1-2,once
TGCGCCAGCAGCTGGTCCCAATCAACTAATGAAAAACTGTTTTTT,CASSWSQSTNEKLFF,TRBV5-1,.,TRBJ1-4,.